The 6 T cell receptor beta chains presented below share a single source sample, sequenced in a study of CD8 T cells in ankylosing spondylitis. TCRdb used MiXCR to reprocess the 5' RACE reads, holding one entry per CDR3 protein. The sample consists of some 200,000 distinct CDR3 sequences, more than 10% of them appearing once. Sequencing input: blood, either unsorted or a sorted T cell fraction (not recorded which). These receptors came from a male donor with ankylosing spondylitis or in good health (not recorded which).

This clonotype was detected a few times. The chain has TRBV6-4 and TRBJ2-3; tentatively, D is TRBD2 (6 bases). Trimming pared 8 bases from V and 2 bases from J, leaving 17 bases between. CDR3 length equals 15 residues. In germline, CDR1 is MRHNA, CDR2 SNTAGT. The DNA of the CDR3 is TGTGCCAGCTCGACTAACGCGGGGACCACAGATACGCAGTATTTT. It translates to CASSTNAGTTDTQYF.

This clonotype was seen only a few times. V usage is TRBV5-1 and J usage is TRBJ2-1; 8 nucleotides agree with TRBD2. The V gene's germline CDR1 is SGHRS and CDR2 YFSETQ. This CDR3 spans 17 amino acids. J was trimmed by 7 bases and V by 4 bases; bases with no gene match: 16. CDR3 coding DNA: TGCGCCAGCAGCCGCGGAGGCTTAGCGGGGACTAGAAATGAGCAGTTCTTC. This sequence encodes CASSRGGLAGTRNEQFF.

V gene TRBV29-1 combines with J gene TRBJ2-7; 10 nucleotides match TRBD1. Germline V gene sequence: CDR1 SQVTM, CDR2 ANQGSEA. The ends lost 1 base at V and 4 bases at J; junction bases unmatched: 4. This CDR3 has 14 residues. CDR3: CSVEGVDRGYEQYF. In DNA, the CDR3 is TGCAGCGTTGAAGGTGTGGACAGGGGGTACGAGCAGTACTTC.

This clonotype has at least ten counts. This rearrangement joins TRBV4-1 to TRBJ1-1; D not certain. The CDR3 covers 14 residues. The V gene's germline CDR1 is MGHRA and CDR2 YSYEKL. Trimming took 1 base from V and 5 from J, leaving 11 bases between them. The CDR3 DNA is TGCGCCAGCAGCCAAGGGTTATTCAGGACTGAAGCTTTCTTT. It yields the protein CASSQGLFRTEAFF.

This clonotype showed up just a few times. The V and J genes are TRBV29-1 and TRBJ2-5; TRBD2 aligns across 11 bases. Germline loops: CDR1 SQVTM, CDR2 ANQGSEA. The CDR3 consists of 16 residues. Trimming took 0 bases from V and 5 from J; bases not matched to a gene: 8. The CDR3 loop reads CSVEDPRLAGLETQYF. For the CDR3, the DNA is TGCAGCGTTGAAGATCCCCGACTAGCGGGACTGGAGACCCAGTACTTC. Combining the CDR3 with reference TRBV29-1 and TRBJ2-5 gives the whole variable domain SAVISQKPSRDICQRGTSLTIQCQVDSQVTMMFWYRQQPGQSLTLIATANQGSEATYESGFVIDKFPISRPNLTFSTLTVSNMSPEDSSIYLCSVEDPRLAGLETQYFGPGTRLLVL.

J is TRBJ2-1 and V is TRBV2, with D possibly matching TRBD2 (5 bases). CDR3 length: 14 residues. Trimming took 6 bases from V and 7 from J, leaving 16 bases between them. The germline V gene encodes CDR1 SNHLY and CDR2 FYNNEI. The CDR3 DNA reads as TGTGCCAGCAGAACTAGTGGCGTGGAAAATGAGCAGTTCTTC. It is translated as CASRTSGVENEQFF.